This T cell receptor (beta chain) was captured by sequencing in a study of control samples from healthy donors and cancer patients. The CDR3 spans 14 residues. The germline CDR1 and CDR2 sequences are LGHDT and YNNKEL (reference sequence). Trimming pared 3 bases from V and 2 bases from J, leaving 8 bases between. Some clones are missing from TCRdb's copy, which holds only in-frame ones; the method was immunoSEQ multiplex PCR. The table shows around 25,000 clones, with approximately 90% occurring only once. V usage is TRBV3-1 (or the pseudogene TRBV3-2) and J usage is TRBJ1-5; D gene ambiguous. The sample was PBMCs. The sequence was obtained from a man aged 50 to 59 with lung cancer. The CDR3: CASSHQPGNQPQHF. The CDR3 DNA reads as TGTGCCAGCAGCCATCAACCAGGCAATCAGCCCCAGCATTTT.